This TCR beta chain was obtained from a study of T cell repertoires in cytomegalovirus infection. Across the whole study: Indications of both CMV infection and matching HLA type were provided by public TCR beta signatures.

The CDR3 totals 17 residues. The germline gives CDR1 SEHNR, CDR2 FQNEAQ (reference sequence). V lost 4 bases and J lost 1; bases outside the gene matches: 10. Study-wide findings and caveats: Accumulated public TCR beta family frequency recognized individuals carrying CMV together with the relevant HLA. The ex vivo response was dominated by HLA-C-restricted CMV-specific TCR beta clonotypes.

TCRdb ran MiXCR on the reads and lists one entry per CDR3 protein. The repertoire includes fewer than 300,000 distinct CDR3 sequences, about a quarter of them detected once, and about 14% sits in the top ten. This clonotype showed up many times. Its antigen is undetermined. Specimen: PBMCs. The receptor was derived from a human donor in good health (CMV status not recorded). Some clones in this sample may be carry-over from other donors' samples. This chain uses TRBV7-9 with TRBJ2-5; 9 nucleotides line up with TRBD1. The CDR3 region has the DNA TGTGCCAGCAGCTCAACCAGGACAGGGGACTTCCAAGAGACCCAGTACTTC. This translates into CASSSTRTGDFQETQYF.